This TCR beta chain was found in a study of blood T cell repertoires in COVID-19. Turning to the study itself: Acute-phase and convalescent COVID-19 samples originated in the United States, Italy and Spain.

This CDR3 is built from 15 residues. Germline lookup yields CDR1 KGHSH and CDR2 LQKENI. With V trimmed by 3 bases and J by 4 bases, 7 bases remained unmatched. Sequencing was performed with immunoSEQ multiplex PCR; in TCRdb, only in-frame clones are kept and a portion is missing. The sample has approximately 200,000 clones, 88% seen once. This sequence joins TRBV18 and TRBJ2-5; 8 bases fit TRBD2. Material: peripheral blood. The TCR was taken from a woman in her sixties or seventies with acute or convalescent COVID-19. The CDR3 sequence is CASSPLAGGRETQYF. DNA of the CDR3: TGTGCCAGCTCACCCCTCGCGGGGGGCCGAGAGACCCAGTACTTC.